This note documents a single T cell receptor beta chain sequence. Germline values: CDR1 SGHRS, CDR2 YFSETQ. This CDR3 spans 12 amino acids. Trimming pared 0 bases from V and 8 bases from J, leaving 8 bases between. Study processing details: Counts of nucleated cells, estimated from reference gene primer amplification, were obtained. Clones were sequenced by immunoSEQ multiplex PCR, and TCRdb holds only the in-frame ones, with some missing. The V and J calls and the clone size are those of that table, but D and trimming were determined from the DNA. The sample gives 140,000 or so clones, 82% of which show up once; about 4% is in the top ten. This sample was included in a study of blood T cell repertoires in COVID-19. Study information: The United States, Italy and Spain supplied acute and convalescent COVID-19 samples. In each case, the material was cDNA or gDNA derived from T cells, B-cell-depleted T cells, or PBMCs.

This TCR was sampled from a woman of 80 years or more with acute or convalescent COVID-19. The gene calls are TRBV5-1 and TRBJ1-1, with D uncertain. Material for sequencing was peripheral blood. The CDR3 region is CASSLGEGEAFF. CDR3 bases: TGCGCCAGCAGCTTGGGTGAGGGAGAAGCTTTCTTT.